This T cell receptor beta chain was profiled in a study of regulatory T cells in long-lasting Graves disease. Study at large: Over-5-year antithyroid drug use with positive TSH receptor antibodies defined persistent Graves' disease in the study.

CDR1 is SGHRS, CDR2 YFSETQ, per germline. V shed 0 bases and J 1 base; nucleotides not matched to a gene: 2. The CDR3 runs 15 residues. This clonotype has a handful of counts. Its specificity is not known. TCR beta libraries were built with iRepertoire HTBI primers and Arm-PCR of CDR3 regions. TCRdb reprocessed the multiplex PCR reads with MiXCR, giving one entry per CDR3 protein. The table has roughly 500,000 distinct CDR3 sequences, under 25% seen once. The time point is: persistent/refractory GD, antithyroid drugs over 5 years with positive TRAb. PBMCs were the source of the RNA used for TCR sequencing. American Thyroid Association guidelines served as the basis for diagnosing Graves' disease. General observations from the study: When disease was persistent, TRBV28, TRBJ1-2 and TRBJ2-5 were the favored segments.

The specimen comprised peripheral blood mononuclear cells (PBMCs), sampled when the disease was refractory, from a patient treated with antithyroid drugs. The clonotype was recovered from a female donor with Graves disease. This rearrangement joins TRBV5-1 to TRBJ1-1, with 8 positions matching TRBD1. The CDR3 coding sequence is TGCGCCAGCAGCTTGGGGGACAGGACGAACACTGAAGCTTTCTTT. It translates to CASSLGDRTNTEAFF. Full variable domain (outside the CDR3, taken from reference TRBV5-1 and TRBJ1-1): KAGVTQTPRYLIKTRGQQVTLSCSPISGHRSVSWYQQTPGQGLQFLFEYFSETQRNKGNFPGRFSGRQFSNSRSEMNVSTLELGDSALYLCASSLGDRTNTEAFFGQGTRLTVV.